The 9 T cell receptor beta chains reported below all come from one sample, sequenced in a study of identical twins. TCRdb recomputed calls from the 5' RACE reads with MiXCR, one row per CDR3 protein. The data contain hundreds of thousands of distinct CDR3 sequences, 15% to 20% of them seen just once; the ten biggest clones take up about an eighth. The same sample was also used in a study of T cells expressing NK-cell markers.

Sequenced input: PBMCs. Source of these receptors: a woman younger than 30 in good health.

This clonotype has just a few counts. The CDR3 bases are TGTGCCAGCAGTTTAGTACAGGGGCAAAACATTCAGTACTTC. Residues: CASSLVQGQNIQYF. The chain recombines TRBV12-3 or TRBV12-4 with TRBJ2-4, with 7 nucleotides matching TRBD1. With 1 base clipped from V and 5 bases from J, the junction kept 2 bases outside the gene matches. This CDR3 is 14 amino acids long.

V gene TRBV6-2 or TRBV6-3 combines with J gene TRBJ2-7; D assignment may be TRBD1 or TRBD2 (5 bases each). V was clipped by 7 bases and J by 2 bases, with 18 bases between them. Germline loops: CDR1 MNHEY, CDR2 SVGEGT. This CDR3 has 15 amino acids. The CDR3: CASTLSWGSAYEQYF. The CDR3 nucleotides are TGTGCCAGCACCCTTTCATGGGGGTCCGCCTACGAGCAGTACTTC.

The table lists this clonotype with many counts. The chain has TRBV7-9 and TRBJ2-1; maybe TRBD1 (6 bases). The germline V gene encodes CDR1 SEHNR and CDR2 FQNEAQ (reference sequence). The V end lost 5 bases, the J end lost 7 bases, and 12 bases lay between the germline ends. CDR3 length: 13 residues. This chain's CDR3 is CASSLDTGNEQFF. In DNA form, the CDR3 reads TGTGCCAGCAGCCTCGATACAGGGAATGAGCAGTTCTTC. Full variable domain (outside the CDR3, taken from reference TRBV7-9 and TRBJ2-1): DTGVSQNPRHKITKRGQNVTFRCDPISEHNRLYWYRQTLGQGPEFLTYFQNEAQLEKSRLLSDRFSAERPKGSFSTLEIQRTEQGDSAMYLCASSLDTGNEQFFGPGTRLTVL.

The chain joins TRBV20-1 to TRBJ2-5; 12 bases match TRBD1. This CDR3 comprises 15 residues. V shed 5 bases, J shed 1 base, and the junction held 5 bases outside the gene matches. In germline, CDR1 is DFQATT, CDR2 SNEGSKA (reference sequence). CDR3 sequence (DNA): TGCAGTGCTCTGGGGACAGGGGGCCTCCAAGAGACCCAGTACTTC. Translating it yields CSALGTGGLQETQYF.

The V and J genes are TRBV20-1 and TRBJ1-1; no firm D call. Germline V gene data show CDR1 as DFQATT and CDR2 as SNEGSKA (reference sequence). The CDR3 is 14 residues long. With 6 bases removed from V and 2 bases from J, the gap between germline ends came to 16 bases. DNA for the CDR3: TGCAGTGCCCGAGAACAGAGGCTTAACACTGAAGCTTTCTTT. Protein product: CSAREQRLNTEAFF.

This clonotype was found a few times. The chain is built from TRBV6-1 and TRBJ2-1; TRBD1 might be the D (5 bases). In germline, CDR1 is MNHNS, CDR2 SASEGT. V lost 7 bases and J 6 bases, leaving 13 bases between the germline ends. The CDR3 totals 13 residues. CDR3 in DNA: TGTGCCAGCATTCCCGCAAGGGGCAATGAGCAGTTCTTC. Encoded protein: CASIPARGNEQFF.

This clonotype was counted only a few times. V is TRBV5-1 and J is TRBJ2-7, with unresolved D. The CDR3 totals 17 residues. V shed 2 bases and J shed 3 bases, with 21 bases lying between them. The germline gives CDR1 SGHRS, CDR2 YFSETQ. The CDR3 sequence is CASSLDGSNFVVYEQYF. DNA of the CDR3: TGCGCCAGCAGCTTAGATGGCAGTAATTTCGTTGTCTACGAGCAGTACTTC.

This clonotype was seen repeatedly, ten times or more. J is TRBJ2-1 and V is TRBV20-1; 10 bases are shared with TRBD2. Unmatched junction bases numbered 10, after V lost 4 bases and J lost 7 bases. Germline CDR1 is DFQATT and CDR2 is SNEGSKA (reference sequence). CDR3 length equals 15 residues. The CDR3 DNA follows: TGCAGTGCTACCCTTTCAGCGGGAGGGAGGAATGAGCAGTTCTTC. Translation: CSATLSAGGRNEQFF.

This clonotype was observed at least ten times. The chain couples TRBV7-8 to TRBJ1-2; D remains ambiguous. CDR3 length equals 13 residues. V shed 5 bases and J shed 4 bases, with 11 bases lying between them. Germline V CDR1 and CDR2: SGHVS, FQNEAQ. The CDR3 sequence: CASSPRTGYGYTF. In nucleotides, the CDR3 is TGTGCCAGCAGCCCTCGGACCGGCTATGGCTACACCTTC.